This record looks at one T cell receptor (beta chain) sequence and its context. The entry originates in a study of technical replicates of blood from a few donors. Produced via immunoSEQ multiplex PCR; TCRdb's table is partial and in-frame only. The sample contains about 97,000 clones, about 95% of which appear only once. Germline lookup yields CDR1 SGHKS and CDR2 YYEKEE (reference sequence). The CDR3 has 17 residues. The trim removed 0 bases at V and 3 bases at J, leaving 9 bases unmatched. This chain connects TRBV5-5 to TRBJ2-7, with TRBD2 matching over 10 bases. The specimen sequenced was T cells isolated from PBMCs. The sequence came from a human donor in good health. As DNA, the CDR3 is TGTGCCAGCAGCTTGGTTTCCGGACTAGCGGTATACTACGAGCAGTACTTC. Translation: CASSLVSGLAVYYEQYF.